A single sample is the source of the 7 T cell receptor beta chains below, sequenced in a study of T cells in Graves' hyperthyroidism and ophthalmopathy. TCR beta CDR3 regions were amplified from RNA. Initially, a first-round RT-PCR of the TCR CDR3 employed the HTBI primer set. TCRdb called the multiplex PCR reads again in MiXCR, with one record for every CDR3 protein. The repertoire includes fewer than 500,000 distinct CDR3 sequences, roughly 15% of them detected once, and around 20% sits in the top ten. The sequenced material came from blood. The receptor set was obtained from a woman younger than 45 with Graves' ophthalmopathy.

In the case of this clonotype: The germline gene is not matched at one end of the junction; a read error may be the cause. This chain links TRBV27 with TRBJ1-2; 7 bases match TRBD1. Germline values: CDR1 MNHEY, CDR2 SMNVEV (reference sequence). CDR3 length equals 14 residues. The CDR3 DNA reads TGTGCCAGCAGTTTTTCGGGACAGATCTATGACTACACCTTC. It translates to CASSFSGQIYDYTF.

The genes are TRBV30 and TRBJ1-1; D remains ambiguous. This CDR3 spans 13 amino acids. V lost 0 bases to trimming and J lost 3 bases, with 8 bases between them. The germline V gene has CDR1 GTSNPN and CDR2 SVGIG (reference sequence). CDR3 loop: CAWSVAGYTEAFF. CDR3 DNA sequence: TGTGCCTGGAGTGTGGCGGGGTACACTGAAGCTTTCTTT.

The gene calls are TRBV27 and TRBJ2-7, with 14 positions matching TRBD2. V lost 5 bases, J lost 6 bases, and 6 bases stayed unmatched. The CDR3 runs 15 residues. Germline-derived CDR1 and CDR2 are MNHEY and SMNVEV (reference sequence). The CDR3 nucleotides read TGTGCCAGCAGTCAGACTAGCGGGGGGGCCCTCGAGCAGTACTTC. Encoded protein: CASSQTSGGALEQYF.

This clonotype has a count of ten or more. V usage is TRBV12-3 or TRBV12-4 and J usage is TRBJ2-3; D unclear. The CDR3 sequence is 13 residues long. V lost 4 bases, J lost 6 bases, and 11 bases lay in between. The CDR3 DNA is TGTGCCAGCAGTTCCTACAGCATTGATACGCAGTATTTT. Translating it yields CASSSYSIDTQYF.

There are many counts of this clonotype. This chain uses TRBV30 with TRBJ2-3, with 8 nucleotides matching TRBD1. The CDR3 runs to 15 residues. V lost 2 bases to trimming and J lost 4 bases; unmatched junction nucleotides: 8. The germline V gene encodes CDR1 GTSNPN and CDR2 SVGIG (reference sequence). The CDR3 nucleotides read TGTGCCTGGAGTCTGACAGGGGCCCGCTCAGATACGCAGTATTTT. It codes for CAWSLTGARSDTQYF.

This clonotype occurred many times. V gene TRBV3-1 combines with J gene TRBJ2-2; a possible D gene is TRBD1 (6 bases). CDR1 LGHDT and CDR2 YNNKEL come from the germline V gene (reference sequence). Trimming removed 5 bases from V and 0 bases from J, with 10 bases in between. The CDR3 spans 15 residues. The CDR3 reads CASSTGTTNTGELFF. The DNA of the CDR3 is TGTGCCAGCAGCACCGGGACAACGAACACCGGGGAGCTGTTTTTT.

This clonotype has at least ten counts. The chain has TRBV7-9 and TRBJ1-1, with D possibly matching TRBD1 (5 bases). CDR3 length equals 16 residues. V lost 4 bases and J 0 bases, leaving 15 bases between the germline ends. Germline V lookup: CDR1 SEHNR, CDR2 FQNEAQ (reference sequence). CDR3 protein: CASSSIGGRMNTEAFF. CDR3 nucleotide sequence: TGTGCCAGCAGCTCGATTGGGGGACGTATGAACACTGAAGCTTTCTTT. Drawing the rest from reference TRBV7-9 and TRBJ1-1, the complete variable domain is DTGVSQNPRHKITKRGQNVTFRCDPISEHNRLYWYRQTLGQGPEFLTYFQNEAQLEKSRLLSDRFSAERPKGSFSTLEIQRTEQGDSAMYLCASSSIGGRMNTEAFFGQGTRLTVV.